Presented here are 18 T cell receptor beta chains from one specimen sequenced in a study of OX40 agonist ivuxolimab in advanced cancers. Sequenced by immunoSEQ multiplex PCR; TCRdb stores in-frame clones only, minus some. Among fewer than 50,000 clones, around nine tenths were seen once, and the ten largest hold roughly a third. The sample in question was CD4+ or CD8+ T cells sorted from blood, obtained in a trial of the OX40 agonist ivuxolimab. Source of these receptors: an adult with an advanced solid tumor such as melanoma, head and neck, liver or kidney cancer.

The chain recombines TRBV2 with TRBJ1-5; D is perhaps TRBD1 (5 bases). The V end lost 7 bases, the J end lost 5 bases, and 18 bases lay between the germline ends. The CDR3 has 15 amino acids. Germline V CDR1 and CDR2: SNHLY, FYNNEI. The CDR3 spells CASTSGRGSDQPQHF. The CDR3 DNA reads TGTGCCAGCACCTCCGGAAGGGGTAGTGATCAGCCCCAGCATTTT.

The chain recombines TRBV5-1 with TRBJ2-5; 8 bases agree with TRBD1. The DNA end is more similar to TRBJ2-7, so the J call may be wrong. Per germline, CDR1 SGHRS and CDR2 YFSETQ. The CDR3 is 15 residues long. The CDR3: CASSFSTGASYEQYF. The CDR3 region has the DNA TGCGCCAGCAGCTTTTCGACAGGGGCCTCCTACGAGCAGTACTTC.

The V and J genes are TRBV2 and TRBJ1-5, with D uncertain. The CDR3 runs to 14 residues. In germline, CDR1 is SNHLY, CDR2 FYNNEI. Trimming removed 4 bases from V and 7 bases from J, with 14 bases in between. CDR3 protein: CASSVVSGIQPQHF. The CDR3 DNA reads as TGTGCCAGCAGTGTCGTGTCGGGGATACAGCCCCAGCATTTT.

The chain has TRBV7-9 and TRBJ1-4; no clear D gene. Germline lookup yields CDR1 SEHNR and CDR2 FQNEAQ (reference sequence). Trimming shortened V by 4 bases and J by 8 bases, and 5 bases separated the two germline ends. The CDR3 sequence is 11 residues long. CDR3 nucleotides: TGTGCCAGCAGCTCATTAGAAAAACTGTTTTTT. This encodes CASSSLEKLFF.

The chain joins TRBV28 to TRBJ1-4; no reliable D call. V was clipped by 6 bases and J by 11 bases, with 22 bases between them. The germline gives CDR1 MDHEN, CDR2 SYDVKM. The CDR3 has 15 residues. The CDR3 reads CASSNKWQYARKLFF. The DNA for the CDR3 is TGTGCCAGCAGCAACAAATGGCAGTACGCGAGGAAACTGTTTTTT.

CDR3 residues: CASSPWHSYEQYF. CDR3 bases: TGTGCCAGCAGCCCTTGGCACTCCTACGAGCAGTACTTC. The chain is built from TRBV11-1 and TRBJ2-5; D is unresolved. The closer fit of TRBJ2-7 to the DNA end suggests the J call may be wrong. This CDR3 is built from 13 residues. Germline V lookup: CDR1 SGHAT, CDR2 FQDESV (reference sequence).

V gene TRBV7-9 combines with J gene TRBJ1-6, with D perhaps matching TRBD1 (5 bases). This CDR3 comprises 14 residues. Germline assignment: CDR1 SEHNR and CDR2 FQNEAQ (reference sequence). The V gene lost 6 bases and the J gene lost 9 bases, with 15 bases spanning the gap. The CDR3 bases are TGTGCCAGCAGTTTCTCCGGGACCGGTTCACCCCTCCACTTT. Protein sequence: CASSFSGTGSPLHF.

This clone was seen once. The chain combines TRBV5-4 with TRBJ2-7, with 11 bases that match TRBD2. The CDR3 is made up of 15 amino acids. CDR1 SGHNT and CDR2 YYREEE come from the germline V gene (reference sequence). V lost 4 bases and J lost 2; bases outside the gene matches: 5. The CDR3 reads CASSHGTSGAYEQYF. In DNA form, the CDR3 reads TGTGCCAGCAGCCACGGGACTAGCGGAGCCTACGAGCAGTACTTC. The full variable domain, its missing parts supplied by reference TRBV5-4 and TRBJ2-7, is ETGVTQSPTHLIKTRGQQVTLRCSSQSGHNTVSWYQQALGQGPQFIFQYYREEENGRGNFPPRFSGLQFPNYSSELNVNALELDDSALYLCASSHGTSGAYEQYFGPGTRLTVT.

J is TRBJ2-1 and V is TRBV7-9; 8 nucleotides agree with TRBD1. V was clipped by 5 bases and J by 0 bases; unmatched bases: 9. This CDR3 is 17 amino acids long. The germline V gene encodes CDR1 SEHNR and CDR2 FQNEAQ (reference sequence). CDR3 sequence (DNA): TGTGCCAGCAGCCAGGGGGCCCTTCTTAACTCCTACAATGAGCAGTTCTTC. Translating gives CASSQGALLNSYNEQFF.

The chain joins TRBV29-1 to TRBJ1-1; D not resolved. Trimming pared 4 bases from V and 3 bases from J, leaving 6 bases between. There are 11 residues in the CDR3. Germline V CDR1 and CDR2: SQVTM, ANQGSEA. The CDR3 region is CSVARDTEAFF. DNA of the CDR3: TGCAGCGTTGCCAGAGACACTGAAGCTTTCTTT. The full variable domain, in which reference TRBV29-1 and TRBJ1-1 provide the parts outside the CDR3, is SAVISQKPSRDICQRGTSLTIQCQVDSQVTMMFWYRQQPGQSLTLIATANQGSEATYESGFVIDKFPISRPNLTFSTLTVSNMSPEDSSIYLCSVARDTEAFFGQGTRLTVV.

The J gene is TRBJ2-7, the V gene TRBV5-1; D possibly corresponds to TRBD2 (5 bases). Trimming pared 4 bases from V and 0 bases from J, leaving 11 bases between. The germline V gene encodes CDR1 SGHRS and CDR2 YFSETQ. The CDR3 has 14 residues. The CDR3 DNA follows: TGCGCCAGCAGCCGTCACCGGGACTCCTACGAGCAGTACTTC. Translating gives CASSRHRDSYEQYF. Combining the CDR3 with reference TRBV5-1 and TRBJ2-7 gives the whole variable domain KAGVTQTPRYLIKTRGQQVTLSCSPISGHRSVSWYQQTPGQGLQFLFEYFSETQRNKGNFPGRFSGRQFSNSRSEMNVSTLELGDSALYLCASSRHRDSYEQYFGPGTRLTVT.

This clone was seen a few times. The chain has TRBV4-1 and TRBJ1-2; 7 positions match TRBD1. The CDR3 extends over 16 amino acids. With 3 bases clipped from V and 0 bases from J, the junction kept 7 bases outside the gene matches. Germline-derived CDR1 and CDR2 are MGHRA and YSYEKL. The CDR3 loop is CASSQAAGTANYGYTF. CDR3 nucleotide sequence: TGCGCCAGCAGCCAGGCCGCCGGGACAGCTAACTATGGCTACACCTTC.

V and J are TRBV28 and TRBJ1-5; TRBD1 might be the D (5 bases). The CDR3 runs to 15 residues. The germline V gene encodes CDR1 MDHEN and CDR2 SYDVKM. Between the trimmed V and J ends, which lost 6 bases and 2 bases, there was a span of 14 bases. The CDR3 coding sequence is TGTGCCAGCAGCCTACCGACAGAGGGCAATCAGCCCCAGCATTTT. Protein product: CASSLPTEGNQPQHF.

This chain joins TRBV19 and TRBJ2-7; D perhaps matches TRBD2 (6 bases). V dropped 8 bases and J dropped 3 bases, with 8 bases sitting between them. There are 11 residues in the CDR3. Germline V gives CDR1 LNHDA, CDR2 SQIVND (reference sequence). The CDR3: CASHGGYEQYF. Written as DNA, the CDR3 is TGTGCCAGTCACGGGGGCTACGAGCAGTACTTC.

V is TRBV19 and J is TRBJ1-5, with TRBD1 matching over 11 bases. Unmatched junction bases numbered 9, after V lost 8 bases and J lost 6 bases. CDR1 and CDR2 from the germline V gene are LNHDA and SQIVND (reference sequence). The CDR3 extends over 15 amino acids. This chain's CDR3 is CASQRPGTGGQPQHF. The CDR3 nucleotides are TGTGCCAGTCAACGGCCCGGGACAGGGGGTCAGCCCCAGCATTTT.

The rearrangement joins TRBV5-1 to TRBJ2-5; D is possibly TRBD1 (6 bases). TRBJ2-7 explains the end of the DNA better; the J call may be wrong. The CDR3 runs 15 residues. CDR1 SGHRS and CDR2 YFSETQ come from the germline V gene. CDR3 bases: TGCGCCAGCAGCTTTCGGCCAGGGGTTACCTACGAGCAGTACTTC. It codes for CASSFRPGVTYEQYF.

This rearrangement joins TRBV25-1 to TRBJ2-2, with D perhaps assigned TRBD1 or TRBD2 (5 bases each). The CDR3 contains 12 residues. Trimming took off 8 bases at V and 5 bases at J, with 9 bases between the two ends. Looked up from germline, CDR1 is MGHDK and CDR2 is SYGVNS. CDR3: CASGDGTGELFF. In nucleotides, the CDR3 is TGTGCCAGCGGGGACGGGACCGGGGAGCTGTTTTTT.

The V gene is TRBV28, the J gene TRBJ1-4; D unresolved. The CDR3 extends over 13 amino acids. Per the germline V gene, CDR1 is MDHEN and CDR2 is SYDVKM. The V end lost 5 bases, the J end lost 8 bases, and 12 bases lay between the germline ends. CDR3 protein: CASSQGREEKLFF. The CDR3 DNA reads TGTGCCAGCAGTCAAGGACGTGAGGAAAAACTGTTTTTT. Complete variable domain (other parts from reference TRBV28 and TRBJ1-4): DVKVTQSSRYLVKRTGEKVFLECVQDMDHENMFWYRQDPGLGLRLIYFSYDVKMKEKGDIPEGYSVSREKKERFSLILESASTNQTSMYLCASSQGREEKLFFGSGTQLSVL.